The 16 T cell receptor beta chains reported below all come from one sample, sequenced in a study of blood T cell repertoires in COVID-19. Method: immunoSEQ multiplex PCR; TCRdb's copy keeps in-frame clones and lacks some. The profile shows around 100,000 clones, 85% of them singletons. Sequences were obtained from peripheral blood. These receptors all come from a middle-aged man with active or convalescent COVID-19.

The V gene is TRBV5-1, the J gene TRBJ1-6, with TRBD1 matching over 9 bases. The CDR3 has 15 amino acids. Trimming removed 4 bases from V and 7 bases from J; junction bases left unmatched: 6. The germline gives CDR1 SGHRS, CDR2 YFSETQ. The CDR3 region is CASSPGTGRNSPLHF. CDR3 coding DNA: TGCGCCAGCAGCCCCGGGACAGGGCGGAATTCACCCCTCCACTTT.

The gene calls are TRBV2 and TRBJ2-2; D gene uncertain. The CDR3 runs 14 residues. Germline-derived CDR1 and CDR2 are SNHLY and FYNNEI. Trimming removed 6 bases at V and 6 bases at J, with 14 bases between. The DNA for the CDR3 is TGTGCCAGCAGCCCCAAGAGGCCTCCCGGGGAGCTGTTTTTT. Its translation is CASSPKRPPGELFF. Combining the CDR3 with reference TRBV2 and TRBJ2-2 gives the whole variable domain EPEVTQTPSHQVTQMGQEVILRCVPISNHLYFYWYRQILGQKVEFLVSFYNNEISEKSEIFDDQFSVERPDGSNFTLKIRSTKLEDSAMYFCASSPKRPPGELFFGEGSRLTVL.

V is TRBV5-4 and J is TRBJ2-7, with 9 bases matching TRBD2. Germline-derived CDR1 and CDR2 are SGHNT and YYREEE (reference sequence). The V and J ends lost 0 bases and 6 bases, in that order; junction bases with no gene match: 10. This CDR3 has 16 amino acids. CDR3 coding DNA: TGTGCCAGCAGCTTGGTTGCGGGAGGGCCTTCGGGCGAGCAGTACTTC. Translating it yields CASSLVAGGPSGEQYF.

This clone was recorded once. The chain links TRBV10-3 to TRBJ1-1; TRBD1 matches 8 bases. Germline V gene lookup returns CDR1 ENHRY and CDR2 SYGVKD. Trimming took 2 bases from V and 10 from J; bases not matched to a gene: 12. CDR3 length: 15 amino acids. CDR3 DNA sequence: TGTGCCATCAGTGAGAGGTCAGGGGGCCTTCTAGGAGCTTTCTTT. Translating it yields CAISERSGGLLGAFF.

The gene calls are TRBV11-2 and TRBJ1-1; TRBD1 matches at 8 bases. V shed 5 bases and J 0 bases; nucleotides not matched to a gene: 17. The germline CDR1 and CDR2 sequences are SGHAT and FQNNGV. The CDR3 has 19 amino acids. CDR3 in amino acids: CASSTTAVDRVWLNTEAFF. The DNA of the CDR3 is TGTGCCAGCAGCACCACCGCGGTGGACAGGGTTTGGTTGAACACTGAAGCTTTCTTT.

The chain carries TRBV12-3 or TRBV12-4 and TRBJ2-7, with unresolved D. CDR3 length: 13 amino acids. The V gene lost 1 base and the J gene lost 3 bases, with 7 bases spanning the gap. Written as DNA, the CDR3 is TGTGCCAGCAGTTTAGACAGCCACTACGAGCAGTACTTC. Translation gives CASSLDSHYEQYF.

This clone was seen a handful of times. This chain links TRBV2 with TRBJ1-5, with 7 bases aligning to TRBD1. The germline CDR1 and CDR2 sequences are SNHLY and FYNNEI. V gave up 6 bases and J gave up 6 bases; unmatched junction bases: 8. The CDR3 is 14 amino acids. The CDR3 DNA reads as TGTGCCAGCAGCGCAGACAGGGAAGGTCAGCCCCAGCATTTT. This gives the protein CASSADREGQPQHF.

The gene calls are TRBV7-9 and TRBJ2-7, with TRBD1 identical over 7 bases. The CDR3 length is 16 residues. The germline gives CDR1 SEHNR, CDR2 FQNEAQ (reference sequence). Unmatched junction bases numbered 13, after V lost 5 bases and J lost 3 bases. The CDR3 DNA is TGTGCCAGCAGCCAAGACAGGGAATGGGCGGTCTACGAGCAGTACTTC. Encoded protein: CASSQDREWAVYEQYF.

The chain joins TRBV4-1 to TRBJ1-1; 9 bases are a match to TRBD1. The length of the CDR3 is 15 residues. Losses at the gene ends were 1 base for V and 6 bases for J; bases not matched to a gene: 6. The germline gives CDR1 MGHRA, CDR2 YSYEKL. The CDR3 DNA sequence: TGCGCCAGCAGCCAAGTGGACAGGGGAGGTCCTGAAGCTTTCTTT. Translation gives CASSQVDRGGPEAFF.

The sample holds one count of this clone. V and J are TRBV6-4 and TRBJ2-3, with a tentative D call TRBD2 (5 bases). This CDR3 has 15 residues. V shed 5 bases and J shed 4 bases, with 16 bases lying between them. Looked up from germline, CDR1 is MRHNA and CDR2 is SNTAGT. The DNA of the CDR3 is TGTGCCAGCAGTTCCCCGGGAAGTTTGTCAGATACGCAGTATTTT. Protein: CASSSPGSLSDTQYF.

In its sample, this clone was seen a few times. The CDR3 loop reads CSASLGGRQPQHF. Written as DNA, the CDR3 is TGCAGTGCTAGTCTCGGGGGGAGACAGCCCCAGCATTTT. The chain is built from TRBV20-1 and TRBJ1-5; D is possibly TRBD1 (5 bases). Germline V gives CDR1 DFQATT, CDR2 SNEGSKA (reference sequence). The V end lost 3 bases, the J end lost 7 bases, and 13 bases lay between the germline ends. The CDR3 loop spans 13 amino acids.

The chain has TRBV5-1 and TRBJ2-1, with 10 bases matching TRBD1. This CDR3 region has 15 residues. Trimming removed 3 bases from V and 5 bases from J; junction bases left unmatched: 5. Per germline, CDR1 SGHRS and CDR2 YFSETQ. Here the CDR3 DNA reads TGCGCCAGCAGCTACGGACAGGGGGGAGACAATGAGCAGTTCTTC. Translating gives CASSYGQGGDNEQFF.

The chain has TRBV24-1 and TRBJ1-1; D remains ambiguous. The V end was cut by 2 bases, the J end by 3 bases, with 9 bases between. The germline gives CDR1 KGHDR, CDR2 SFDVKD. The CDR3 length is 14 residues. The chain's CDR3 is CATSDSYGDTEAFF. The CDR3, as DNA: TGTGCCACCAGTGATTCCTACGGGGACACTGAAGCTTTCTTT.

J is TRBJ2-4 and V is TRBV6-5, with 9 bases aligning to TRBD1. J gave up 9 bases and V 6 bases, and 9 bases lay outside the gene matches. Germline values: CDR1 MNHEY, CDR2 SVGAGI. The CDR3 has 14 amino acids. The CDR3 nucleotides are TGTGCCAGCAGGGGGGACAGGGCTTATGGCATTCAGTACTTC. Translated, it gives CASRGDRAYGIQYF.

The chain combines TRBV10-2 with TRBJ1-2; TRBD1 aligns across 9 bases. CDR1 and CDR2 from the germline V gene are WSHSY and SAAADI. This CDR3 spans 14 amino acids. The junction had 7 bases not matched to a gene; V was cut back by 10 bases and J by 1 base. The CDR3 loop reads CATRRDRVNYGYTF. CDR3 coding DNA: TGCGCCACCCGTCGGGACAGGGTTAACTATGGCTACACCTTC.

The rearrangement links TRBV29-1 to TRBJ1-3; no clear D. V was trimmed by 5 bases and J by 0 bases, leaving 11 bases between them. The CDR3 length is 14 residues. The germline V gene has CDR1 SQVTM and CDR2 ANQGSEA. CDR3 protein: CSVTHGVSGNTIYF. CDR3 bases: TGCAGCGTTACCCACGGGGTCTCTGGAAACACCATATATTTT.